Listed below are T cell receptor beta chains from one sample, sequenced in a study of OX40 agonist ivuxolimab in advanced cancers. Some clones are missing from TCRdb's copy, which holds only in-frame ones; the method was immunoSEQ multiplex PCR. The sample consists of just under 35,000 clones, about 90% of them appearing once. The sequencing here drew on CD4+ or CD8+ T cells sorted from blood, taken in a trial of the OX40 agonist ivuxolimab. These receptors were collected from an adult with an advanced solid tumor such as melanoma, head and neck, liver or kidney cancer. Each CDR3 is given with its conserved first and last residue. The D gene is left open where the match is weak. Part of the rows lack a size; the others show once, few, many or a class for expanded clones.

clone size	V gene	J gene	D gene	CDR3 DNA	CDR3 protein
NA	TRBV2	TRBJ2-1	NA	TGTGCCAGCAGTGAAGTGGGCGGGAACTCCAATGAGCAGTTCTTC	CASSEVGGNSNEQFF
NA	TRBV4-3	TRBJ2-1	NA	TGCGCCAGCAGCCAGGGGGGTCCACCTGGATCCTATGAGCAGTTCTTC	CASSQGGPPGSYEQFF
NA	TRBV6-5	TRBJ2-2	NA	TGTGCCAGCAGTTACTCGGAGACCGGGGAGCTGTTTTTT	CASSYSETGELFF
NA	TRBV9	TRBJ2-1	NA	TGTGCCAGCAGCCCCAGCGGGACAGCCGCCGATGAGCAGTTCTTC	CASSPSGTAADEQFF
NA	TRBV19	TRBJ2-4	NA	TGTGCCAGTAGTATAGTCCTAGCCAAAAACATTCAGTACTTC	CASSIVLAKNIQYF
NA	TRBV19	TRBJ1-5	TRBD1	TGTGCCAGTAGTATAGCCCCTCCCCGGACAGGGGGCAATCAGCCCCAGCATTTT	CASSIAPPRTGGNQPQHF
NA	TRBV11-2	TRBJ2-1	NA	TGTGCCAGCAGCTTATCACACTGGGGGGGGACAGACTACAATGAGCAGTTCTTC	CASSLSHWGGTDYNEQFF
NA	TRBV6-6	TRBJ2-2	NA	TGTGCCAGCAGTTACTCCCTGGCGAACACCGGGGAGCTGTTTTTT	CASSYSLANTGELFF
NA	TRBV28	TRBJ1-1	NA	TGTGCCAGCAGTCTAACATATAACACTGAAGCTTTCTTT	CASSLTYNTEAFF
NA	TRBV4-1	TRBJ2-3	TRBD2	TGCGCCAGCAGCCAAGCCGGAGGGGCGGGAGAATTCACAGATACGCAGTATTTT	CASSQAGGAGEFTDTQYF
NA	TRBV29-1	TRBJ2-4	NA	TGCAGCGTTGTGATTAGAAACATTCAGTACTTC	CSVVIRNIQYF
NA	TRBV19	TRBJ1-1	NA	TGTGCCAGTAGTCTACGGGGGGCTCCCATGAACACTGAAGCTTTCTTT	CASSLRGAPMNTEAFF
NA	TRBV6-6	TRBJ2-1	NA	TGTGCCAGCCTCGAGAGCTCCTACAATGAGCAGTTCTTC	CASLESSYNEQFF
NA	TRBV6-5	TRBJ1-1	NA	TGTGCCAGCAGTTACGCTAGGTTTAAATTGGGTACTGAAGCTTTCTTT	CASSYARFKLGTEAFF
NA	TRBV2	TRBJ1-1	NA	TGTGCCAGCAGTGATTGGCAGGTGAACACTGAAGCTTTCTTT	CASSDWQVNTEAFF
NA	TRBV2	TRBJ1-5	TRBD1	TGTGCCAGCAGGGGGACAGGGGTTGGCAATCAGCCCCAGCATTTT	CASRGTGVGNQPQHF
once	TRBV19	TRBJ1-2	TRBD1	TGTGCCAGTAGTATAAGGGACAGACGTTATGGCTACACCTTC	CASSIRDRRYGYTF
NA	TRBV19	TRBJ2-3	TRBD2	TGTGCCAGTAGTATTTCCGGGAGGCGGACAGATACGCAGTATTTT	CASSISGRRTDTQYF
once	TRBV7-9	TRBJ2-7	NA	TGTGCCAGCAGCTCCTCAGGGAGGGAGCAGTACTTC	CASSSSGREQYF
medium-sized	TRBV6-4	TRBJ2-3	NA	TGTGCCAGCAGTGACGGCAGGGGCGAAGATACGCAGTATTTT	CASSDGRGEDTQYF
NA	TRBV9	TRBJ2-2	NA	TGTGCCAGCAGCGTAGGCACCGGGGAGCTGTTTTTT	CASSVGTGELFF
NA	TRBV5-6	TRBJ2-2	NA	TGTGCCAGCAGCCCGTTCTATCGGACCTCAAAGTTTACCGGGGAGCTGTTTTTT	CASSPFYRTSKFTGELFF
NA	TRBV10-2	TRBJ2-7	NA	TGCGCCACCTCCGCGCCCCGGCTAGTAAACTCCTACGAGCAGTACTTC	CATSAPRLVNSYEQYF
NA	TRBV11-2	TRBJ2-7	NA	TGTGCCAGCAGCCGTTACAGCGGTAATTATGAGCAGTACTTC	CASSRYSGNYEQYF
NA	TRBV10-1	TRBJ2-7	NA	TGCGCCAGCAGTGCGTTGCTTGCCGCGCCCCTTGCCGTTAGGAGATACGAGCAGTACTTC	CASSALLAAPLAVRRYEQYF
NA	TRBV7-3	TRBJ2-3	NA	TGTGCCAGCAGCTTAAGGGCCCCCCCTCGGGCCCGAAACACAGATACGCAGTATTTT	CASSLRAPPRARNTDTQYF
NA	TRBV4-3	TRBJ2-5	NA	TGCGCCAGCAGCCAAGACTTTGGGGGGCGACAAGAGACCCAGTACTTC	CASSQDFGGRQETQYF
NA	TRBV13	TRBJ2-3	NA	TGTGCCAGCAGCTTAGCAGGTAGCACAGATACGCAGTATTTT	CASSLAGSTDTQYF
NA	TRBV6-1	TRBJ2-7	TRBD2	TGTGCCAGCAGTGACAGTTTGGGGACTAGCGGGAGCGCCCCTACGTTGGAGCAGTACTTC	CASSDSLGTSGSAPTLEQYF
NA	TRBV10-3	TRBJ2-7	TRBD1	TGTGCCATCAGTGGACGACAGGGGGCCACCGAGGAGCAGTACTTC	CAISGRQGATEEQYF
NA	TRBV15	TRBJ2-7	NA	TGTGCCACCAGCAGACCGGGACGGAGCTCCTACGAGCAGTACTTC	CATSRPGRSSYEQYF
NA	TRBV28	TRBJ2-2	NA	TGTGCCAGCCTCAGAGCAGGGGTCACCGGGGAGCTGTTTTTT	CASLRAGVTGELFF
NA	TRBV5-4	TRBJ2-4	TRBD2	TGTGCCAGCAGCGGGCCTAGCGGGAACAACATTCAGTACTTC	CASSGPSGNNIQYF
NA	TRBV13	TRBJ2-7	TRBD1	TGTGCCAGCAGCCCCCCCATAGGGCAGGGGGACTACGAGCAGTACTTC	CASSPPIGQGDYEQYF
NA	TRBV20-1	TRBJ2-1	NA	TGCAGCTCCTGGAGTTACAATGAGCAGTTCTTC	CSSWSYNEQFF
NA	TRBV28	TRBJ2-2	TRBD2	TGTGCCAGCAGTTTATTAGCGGGAGGAGATACCGGGGAGCTGTTTTTT	CASSLLAGGDTGELFF
NA	TRBV5-1	TRBJ2-7	NA	TGCGCCAGCAGCTTCAGGGCCGAGCAGTACTTC	CASSFRAEQYF
NA	TRBV27	TRBJ2-7	TRBD1	TGTGCCAGCAGTCCTTCGACAGGGGAGAGCTCCTACGAGCAGTACTTC	CASSPSTGESSYEQYF
NA	TRBV28	TRBJ2-1	NA	TGTGCCAGCAGTTTCCCGGGAGTGGCAATCAATGAGCAGTTCTTC	CASSFPGVAINEQFF
few	TRBV2	TRBJ1-1	NA	TGTGCCTTGTACCCCCCTGAAGCTTTCTTT	CALYPPEAFF
NA	TRBV11-2	TRBJ2-5	NA	TGTGCCAGCAGCTTGCAAGAGACCCAGTACTTC	CASSLQETQYF
many	TRBV29-1	TRBJ2-5	NA	TGCAGCGTTGAAGGGAGATTGGAGGAGACCCAGTACTTC	CSVEGRLEETQYF